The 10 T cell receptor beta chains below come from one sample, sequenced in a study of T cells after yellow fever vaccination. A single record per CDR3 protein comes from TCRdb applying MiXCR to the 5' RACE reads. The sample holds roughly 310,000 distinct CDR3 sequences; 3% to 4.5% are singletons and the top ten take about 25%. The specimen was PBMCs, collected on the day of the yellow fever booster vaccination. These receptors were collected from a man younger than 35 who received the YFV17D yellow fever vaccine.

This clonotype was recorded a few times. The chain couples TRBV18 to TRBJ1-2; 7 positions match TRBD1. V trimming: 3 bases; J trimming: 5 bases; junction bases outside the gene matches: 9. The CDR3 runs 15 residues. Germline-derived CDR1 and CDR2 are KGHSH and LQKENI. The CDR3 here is CASSPSTGDKYGYTF. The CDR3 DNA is TGTGCCAGCTCACCCAGTACAGGGGACAAGTATGGCTACACCTTC.

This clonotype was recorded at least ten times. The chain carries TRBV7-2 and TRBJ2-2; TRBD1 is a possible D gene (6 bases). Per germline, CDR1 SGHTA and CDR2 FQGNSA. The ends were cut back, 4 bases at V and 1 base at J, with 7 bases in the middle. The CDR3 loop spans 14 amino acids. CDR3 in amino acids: CASSSGQNTGELFF. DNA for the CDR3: TGTGCCAGCAGCTCGGGACAGAACACCGGGGAGCTGTTTTTT.

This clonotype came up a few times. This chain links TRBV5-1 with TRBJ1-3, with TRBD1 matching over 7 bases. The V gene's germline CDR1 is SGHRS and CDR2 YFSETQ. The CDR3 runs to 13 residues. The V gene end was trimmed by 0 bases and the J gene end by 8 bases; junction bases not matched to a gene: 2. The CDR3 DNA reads TGCGCCAGCAGCTTGGACAGGGGAGACACCATATATTTT. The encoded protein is CASSLDRGDTIYF.

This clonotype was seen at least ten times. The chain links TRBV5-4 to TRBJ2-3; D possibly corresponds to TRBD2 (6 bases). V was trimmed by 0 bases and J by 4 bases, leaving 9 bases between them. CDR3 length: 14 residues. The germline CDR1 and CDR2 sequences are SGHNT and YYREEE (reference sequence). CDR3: CASSLAGDSDTQYF. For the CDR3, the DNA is TGTGCCAGCAGCTTGGCGGGGGATTCAGATACGCAGTATTTT.

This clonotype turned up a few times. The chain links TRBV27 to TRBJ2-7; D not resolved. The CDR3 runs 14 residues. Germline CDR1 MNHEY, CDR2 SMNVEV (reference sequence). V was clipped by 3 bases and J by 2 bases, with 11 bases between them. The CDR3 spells CASSFGDGTYEQYF. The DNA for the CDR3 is TGTGCCAGCAGTTTTGGAGACGGTACCTACGAGCAGTACTTC.

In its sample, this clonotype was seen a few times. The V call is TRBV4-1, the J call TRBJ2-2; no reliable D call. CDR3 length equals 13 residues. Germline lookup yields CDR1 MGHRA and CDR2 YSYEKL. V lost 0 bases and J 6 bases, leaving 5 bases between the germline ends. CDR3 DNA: TGCGCCAGCAGCCAAGACTTCCCCGGGGAGCTGTTTTTT. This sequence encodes CASSQDFPGELFF.

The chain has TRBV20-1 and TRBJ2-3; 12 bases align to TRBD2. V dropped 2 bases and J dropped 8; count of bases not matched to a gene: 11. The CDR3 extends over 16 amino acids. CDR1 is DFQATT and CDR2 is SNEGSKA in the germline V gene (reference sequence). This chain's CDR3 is CSARPPRGLAGPTQYF. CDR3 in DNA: TGCAGTGCTAGACCCCCTCGGGGACTAGCGGGCCCTACGCAGTATTTT.

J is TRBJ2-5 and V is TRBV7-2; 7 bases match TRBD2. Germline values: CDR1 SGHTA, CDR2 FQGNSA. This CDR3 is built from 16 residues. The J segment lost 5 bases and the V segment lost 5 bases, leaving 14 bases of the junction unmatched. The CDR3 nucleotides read TGTGCCAGCAGCCACTATCGGGGGGTGGATTTGGAGACCCAGTACTTC. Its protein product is CASSHYRGVDLETQYF.

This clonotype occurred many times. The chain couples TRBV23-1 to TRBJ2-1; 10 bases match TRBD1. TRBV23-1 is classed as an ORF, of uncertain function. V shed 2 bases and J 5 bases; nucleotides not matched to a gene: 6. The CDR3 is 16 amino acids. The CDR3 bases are TGCGCCAGCAGTCAAGCCTCCGGGACAGGGGACAATGAGCAGTTCTTC. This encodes CASSQASGTGDNEQFF.

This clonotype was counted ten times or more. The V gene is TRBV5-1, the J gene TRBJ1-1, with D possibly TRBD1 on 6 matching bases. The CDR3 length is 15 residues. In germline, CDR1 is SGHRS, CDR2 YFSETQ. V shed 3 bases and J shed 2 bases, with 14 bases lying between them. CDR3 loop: CASSWGRTVNTEAFF. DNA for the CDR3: TGCGCCAGCAGCTGGGGGAGGACAGTAAACACTGAAGCTTTCTTT. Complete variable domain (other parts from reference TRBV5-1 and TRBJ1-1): KAGVTQTPRYLIKTRGQQVTLSCSPISGHRSVSWYQQTPGQGLQFLFEYFSETQRNKGNFPGRFSGRQFSNSRSEMNVSTLELGDSALYLCASSWGRTVNTEAFFGQGTRLTVV.